A selection of T cell receptor beta chains follows, all from one sample in a study of T cell repertoires in cytomegalovirus infection. One entry per CDR3 protein results from TCRdb running MiXCR on the reads. In the table there are approximately 250,000 distinct CDR3 sequences, under 25% of which are singletons. Sequenced input: CD8+ T cells from PBMCs. The receptor source for this set is a human donor in good health (CMV status not recorded). Some clones in this sample may be carry-over from other donors' samples. Both conserved end residues are part of each CDR3. D genes are given only for firm matches. Not every row has a clone size; where given, it reads once, few, many or a size class.

clone_size	v_call	j_call	d_call	cdr3_nt	cdr3_aa
many	TRBV5-6	TRBJ2-7	-	TGTGCCAGCAGCCCATCTGGGGACTACGAGCAGTACTTC	CASSPSGDYEQYF
-	TRBV27	TRBJ1-1	-	TGTGCCAGCAGTATGTCGAACACTGAAGCTTTCTTT	CASSMSNTEAFF
-	TRBV7-9	TRBJ1-3	-	TGTGCCAGCAGCCCCTCGGACTGGAGCTCTGGAAACACCATATATTTT	CASSPSDWSSGNTIYF
once	TRBV20-1	TRBJ2-7	TRBD2	TGCAGTGCTAGAGCCGAGTGGGTTAGCGGGGGGCCACGTCTACTTTACGAGCAGTACTTC	CSARAEWVSGGPRLLYEQYF
few	TRBV2	TRBJ2-6	-	TGTGCCAGCAGTCCCGCAGGGGCCAACGTCCTGACTTTC	CASSPAGANVLTF
-	TRBV28	TRBJ2-3	-	TGTGCCAGCAGTTTCCTGGTAGGCACAGATACGCAGTATTTT	CASSFLVGTDTQYF
many	TRBV12-3/TRBV12-4	TRBJ2-1	-	TGTGCCAGCAGTCCCAGCAACCTCTACAATGAGCAGTTCTTC	CASSPSNLYNEQFF
few	TRBV6-8	TRBJ2-4	-	TGTGCCAGCAGTTCCACGGACGGACAGAGTCAGTACTTC	CASSSTDGQSQYF
-	TRBV4-2	TRBJ2-7	-	TGTGCCAGCAGCCAAGAGGAAGGTGGCTCCTACGAGCAGTACTTC	CASSQEEGGSYEQYF
many	TRBV12-3/TRBV12-4	TRBJ1-6	-	TGTGCCAGCAGTTTACAGCATAATTCACCCCTCCACTTT	CASSLQHNSPLHF
many	TRBV5-6	TRBJ1-4	TRBD1	TGTGCCAGCAGCCCGAGGACAGGGGAGGTTGGCTATAGAGAAAAACTGTTTTTT	CASSPRTGEVGYREKLFF
few	TRBV11-2	TRBJ2-7	-	TGTGCCAGCAGGACCTGGGCCACAGGTTCCTACGAGCAGTACTTC	CASRTWATGSYEQYF
-	TRBV28	TRBJ2-2	-	TGTGCCAGCAGTACCCCAAGGGTGCAGGTCGGGGAGCTGTTTTTT	CASSTPRVQVGELFF
many	TRBV12-3/TRBV12-4	TRBJ2-7	-	TGTGCCAGCAGTTACCTGAGGGAAGAGCAGTACTTC	CASSYLREEQYF
-	TRBV5-5	TRBJ1-3	-	TGTGCCAGCAGCGGCAGGGATAACACCATATATTTT	CASSGRDNTIYF
few	TRBV28	TRBJ1-6	-	TGTGCCAGTTGGACGGACAGCGGACCGAGCTCCTATAATTCACCCCTCCACTTT	CASWTDSGPSSYNSPLHF
-	TRBV7-6	TRBJ2-1	-	TGTGCCAGCAGCCCCACGGCGGATGCAAATGAGCAGTTCTTC	CASSPTADANEQFF
few	TRBV6-2/TRBV6-3	TRBJ2-7	-	TGTGCCAGCCCCGATCCCGGGACAATCCTCTACGAGCAGTACTTC	CASPDPGTILYEQYF
many	TRBV27	TRBJ2-1	-	TGTGCCAGCAGTTTATCCCACAGAAACAATGAGCAGTTCTTC	CASSLSHRNNEQFF
-	TRBV27	TRBJ2-1	-	TGTGCCAGCATTCCTTCGGGCCGCTACAATGAGCAGTTCTTC	CASIPSGRYNEQFF
many	TRBV7-2	TRBJ1-5	TRBD1	TGTGCCAGCAGCTTAGGGACAGGGGGAGCTCAGCCCCAGCATTTT	CASSLGTGGAQPQHF
few	TRBV29-1	TRBJ1-2	-	TGCAGCGTACAGGGTTTTTTGGGCTACACCTTC	CSVQGFLGYTF